This TCR beta chain is from a study of early T cells in non-severe SARS-CoV-2 infection. Across the study: Unsorted whole-blood RNA was sequenced in bulk, leaving chains unpaired.

This clonotype was seen only a few times. No antigen is known for it. Molecules of cDNA were individually given unique molecular identifiers that were attached to them. TCRdb reprocessed the 5' RACE reads with MiXCR, giving one entry per CDR3 protein. Of about 94,000 distinct CDR3 sequences listed, about 12% are singletons. Study outcomes and limitations: Private and CD4 specificities were missed by VDJdb matching, which favored anti-spike CD8 responses.

V lost 4 bases and J lost 3, with 13 bases in between. There are 15 residues in the CDR3. Germline CDR1 is LGHDT and CDR2 is YNNKEL (reference sequence). Source material: whole blood. The chain links TRBV3-1 to TRBJ2-1; D ambiguous. The origin of this receptor is an adult who was a healthcare worker with PCR-confirmed SARS-CoV-2 infection or an uninfected control (not recorded which). CDR3 amino acids: CASSPKGYSYNEQFF. Written as DNA, the CDR3 is TGTGCCAGCAGCCCCAAGGGATACAGCTACAATGAGCAGTTCTTC.